Shown below are 14 T cell receptor beta chains from a single sample sequenced in a study of molecular identifiers for immune sequencing clone quantification. TCRdb used MiXCR to reprocess the PCR reads, holding one entry per CDR3 protein. The sample includes under 800,000 distinct CDR3 sequences, 25% seen only once; the top ten take about 0.81%. Sequences were obtained from naive CD8+ T cells from blood, with Jurkat cell RNA spiked in. Subset meaning: FACS-sorted CD8+CD4-CCR7+CD45RA+ naive T cells. The receptors were gathered from a human donor in good health. Some libraries in this study had Jurkat cell RNA spiked in.

This clonotype was seen at least ten times. The chain recombines TRBV4-1 with TRBJ2-1, with 8 bases fitting TRBD1. The CDR3 is 12 residues long. V was clipped by 10 bases and J by 7 bases; unmatched bases: 6. The germline V gene encodes CDR1 MGHRA and CDR2 YSYEKL. Here the CDR3 DNA reads TGCGCCATAGGACAGGGAACGAATGAGCAGTTCTTC. This codes for CAIGQGTNEQFF.

The gene calls are TRBV19 and TRBJ2-6, with a possible D match to TRBD2 (6 bases). The CDR3 contains 17 residues. The germline CDR1 and CDR2 sequences are LNHDA and SQIVND (reference sequence). V lost 5 bases and J 0 bases, leaving 14 bases between the germline ends. CDR3 amino acids: CASSQGLTYSGANVLTF. Here the CDR3 DNA reads TGTGCCAGTAGTCAGGGACTGACCTACTCTGGGGCCAACGTCCTGACTTTC.

The sample holds a few counts of this clonotype. The gene calls are TRBV6-4 and TRBJ2-5; a weak D match, TRBD1 (5 bases). Germline lookup yields CDR1 MRHNA and CDR2 SNTAGT. CDR3 length equals 13 residues. Trimming left V 7 bases short and J 5 bases short, with 14 bases between. The CDR3 nucleotides are TGTGCCAGCAAGTCCGCAGGGAACGAGACCCAGTACTTC. Encoded protein: CASKSAGNETQYF.

The chain uses TRBV3-1 and TRBJ2-3; D is uncertain. The V and J ends lost 0 bases and 1 base respectively, with 14 bases between them. CDR1 is LGHDT, CDR2 YNNKEL, per germline (reference sequence). The CDR3 covers 17 residues. The DNA of the CDR3 is TGTGCCAGCAGCCAAGATCGTCAGACTCCTGGCACAGATACGCAGTATTTT. Encoded protein: CASSQDRQTPGTDTQYF.

The genes are TRBV20-1 and TRBJ1-1, with D perhaps matching TRBD1 (6 bases). V was shortened by 5 bases and J by 0 bases, with 22 bases between the two germline ends. The CDR3 is 17 amino acids. From germline, CDR1 is DFQATT and CDR2 SNEGSKA (reference sequence). This CDR3 is CSAAKLRTVRMNTEAFF. Written as DNA, the CDR3 is TGCAGTGCTGCCAAGTTAAGGACAGTTAGAATGAACACTGAAGCTTTCTTT.

There are a few counts of this clonotype. The chain combines TRBV6-1 with TRBJ2-7; TRBD1 might be the D (5 bases). This CDR3 contains 17 residues. Looked up from germline, CDR1 is MNHNS and CDR2 is SASEGT. Trimming left V 0 bases short and J 2 bases short, with 17 bases between. CDR3 DNA sequence: TGTGCCAGCAGTGAAGCGGGTGGAGTCAGGGCCGCCTACGAGCAGTACTTC. It codes for CASSEAGGVRAAYEQYF.

This clonotype was detected only a few times. This chain links TRBV28 with TRBJ1-4; 7 bases agree with TRBD1. The CDR3 extends over 15 amino acids. V gave up 2 bases and J gave up 8 bases; unmatched junction bases: 8. The germline CDR1 and CDR2 sequences are MDHEN and SYDVKM. CDR3 nucleotide sequence: TGTGCCAGCAGTTTAAATACAGGGGCCGGCGAAAAACTGTTTTTT. It yields the protein CASSLNTGAGEKLFF.

The DNA of the CDR3 is TGTGCCTGGAGTGTACTCCGGCCGGGGGGAAAACTGTTTTTT. This codes for CAWSVLRPGGKLFF. The rearrangement links TRBV30 to TRBJ1-4, with D possibly TRBD1 on 5 matching bases. The ends were cut back, 0 bases at V and 10 bases at J, with 15 bases in the middle. The CDR3 is 14 residues long. Germline lookup yields CDR1 GTSNPN and CDR2 SVGIG (reference sequence).

This clonotype has at least ten counts. The chain joins TRBV7-9 to TRBJ2-1; the D gene is possibly TRBD2 (6 bases). The CDR3 sequence is 13 residues long. V was cut by 7 bases and J by 0 bases, with 7 bases left in between. Looked up from germline, CDR1 is SEHNR and CDR2 is FQNEAQ (reference sequence). CDR3 loop: CASTSDSYNEQFF. The CDR3 DNA is TGTGCCAGCACTAGCGACTCCTACAATGAGCAGTTCTTC.

The chain uses TRBV7-9 and TRBJ1-4, with TRBD1 as a possible D gene (5 bases). The CDR3 spans 16 residues. Trimming stripped 5 bases from V and 6 bases from J, with 19 bases between. The V gene's germline CDR1 is SEHNR and CDR2 FQNEAQ (reference sequence). This CDR3 reads CASSRSPQDGDEKLFF. CDR3 DNA: TGTGCCAGCAGCCGAAGCCCACAGGACGGGGATGAAAAACTGTTTTTT.

The chain carries TRBV12-3 or TRBV12-4 and TRBJ1-6; D might be TRBD1 (6 bases). This CDR3 spans 16 amino acids. V shed 8 bases and J shed 5 bases, with 19 bases lying between them. For the CDR3, the DNA is TGTGCCAGCCTTAAAGGGGGGCGCTTCCATAATTCACCCCTCCACTTT. This translates into CASLKGGRFHNSPLHF.

This clonotype turned up a few times. CDR3 bases: TGCAGCGTTGAAGATCAATTAGGGGTCAACGAGCAGTACTTC. Protein product: CSVEDQLGVNEQYF. The chain links TRBV29-1 to TRBJ2-7; D possibly corresponds to TRBD1 (5 bases). The CDR3 runs to 14 residues. V dropped 0 bases and J dropped 5 bases, with 14 bases sitting between them. Germline CDR1 SQVTM, CDR2 ANQGSEA.

This clonotype was counted a few times. This chain uses TRBV4-3 with TRBJ2-7; D is perhaps TRBD2 (5 bases). The length of the CDR3 is 14 residues. V was shortened by 1 base and J by 6 bases, with 13 bases between the two germline ends. CDR1 is LGHNA, CDR2 YSLEER, per germline. The CDR3 DNA reads TGCGCCAGCAGCCAAGGAACGGGCGGGCCCGAGCAGTACTTC. It yields the protein CASSQGTGGPEQYF.

This clonotype was seen only a few times. The rearrangement joins TRBV4-1 to TRBJ2-1; the D gene is possibly TRBD2 (6 bases). Deletions cut 2 bases from V and 9 bases from J, with 26 bases between. Germline values: CDR1 MGHRA, CDR2 YSYEKL. The CDR3 runs to 18 residues. CDR3 sequence reads: CASSQLPSRGTVQAEQFF. DNA for the CDR3: TGCGCCAGCAGCCAACTCCCCAGTCGGGGGACTGTACAAGCTGAGCAGTTCTTC.